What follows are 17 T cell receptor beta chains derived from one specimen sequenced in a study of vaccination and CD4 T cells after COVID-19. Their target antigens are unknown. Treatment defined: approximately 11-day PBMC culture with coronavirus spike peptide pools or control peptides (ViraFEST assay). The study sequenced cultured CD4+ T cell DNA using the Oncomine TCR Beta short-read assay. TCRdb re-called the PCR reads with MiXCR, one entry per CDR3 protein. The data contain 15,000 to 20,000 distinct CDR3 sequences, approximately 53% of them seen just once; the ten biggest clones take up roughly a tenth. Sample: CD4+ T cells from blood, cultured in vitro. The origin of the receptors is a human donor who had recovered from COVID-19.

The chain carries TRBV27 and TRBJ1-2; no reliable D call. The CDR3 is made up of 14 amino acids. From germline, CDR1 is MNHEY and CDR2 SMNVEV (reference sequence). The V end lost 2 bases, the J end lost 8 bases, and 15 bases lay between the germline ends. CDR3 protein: CASSLDPALGGYTF. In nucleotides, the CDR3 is TGTGCCAGCAGTTTAGACCCCGCCTTGGGCGGCTACACCTTC.

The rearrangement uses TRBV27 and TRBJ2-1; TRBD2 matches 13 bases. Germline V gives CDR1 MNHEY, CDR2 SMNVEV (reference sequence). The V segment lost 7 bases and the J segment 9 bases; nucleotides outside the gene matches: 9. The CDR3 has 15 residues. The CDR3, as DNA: TGTGCCAGCACTACACGGACTAGCGGGAGATCTGAGCAGTTCTTC. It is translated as CASTTRTSGRSEQFF.

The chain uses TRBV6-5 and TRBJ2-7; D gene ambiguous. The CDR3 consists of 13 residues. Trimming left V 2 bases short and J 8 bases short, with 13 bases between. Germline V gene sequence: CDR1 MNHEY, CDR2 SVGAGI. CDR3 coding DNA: TGTGCCAGCAGTTACAGGGAAAGTTACCAGCAGTACTTC. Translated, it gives CASSYRESYQQYF.

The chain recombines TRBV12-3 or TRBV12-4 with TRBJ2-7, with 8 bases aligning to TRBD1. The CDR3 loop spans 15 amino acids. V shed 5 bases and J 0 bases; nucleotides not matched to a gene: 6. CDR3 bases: TGTGCCAGCAGTCCGGGACAGGCCTTCTCCTACGAGCAGTACTTC. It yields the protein CASSPGQAFSYEQYF.

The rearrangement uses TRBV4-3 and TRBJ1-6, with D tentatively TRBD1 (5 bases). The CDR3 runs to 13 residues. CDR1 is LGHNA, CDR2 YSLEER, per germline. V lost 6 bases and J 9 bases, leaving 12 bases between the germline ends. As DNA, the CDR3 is TGCGCCAGCAGTTGGCAGGGAGGTTCACCCCTCCACTTT. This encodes CASSWQGGSPLHF.

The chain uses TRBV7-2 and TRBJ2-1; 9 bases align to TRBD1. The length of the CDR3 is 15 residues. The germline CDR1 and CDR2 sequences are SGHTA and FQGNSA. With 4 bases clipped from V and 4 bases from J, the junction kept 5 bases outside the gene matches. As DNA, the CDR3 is TGTGCCAGCAGCTCCGGGACAGGGATGTACAATGAGCAGTTCTTC. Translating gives CASSSGTGMYNEQFF.

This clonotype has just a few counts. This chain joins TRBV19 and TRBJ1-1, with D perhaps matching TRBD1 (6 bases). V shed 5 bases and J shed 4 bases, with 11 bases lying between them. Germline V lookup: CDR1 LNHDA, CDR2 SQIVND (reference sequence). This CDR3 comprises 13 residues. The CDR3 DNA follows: TGTGCCAGTAGTTATACAGGGTCCACTGAAGCTTTCTTT. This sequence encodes CASSYTGSTEAFF. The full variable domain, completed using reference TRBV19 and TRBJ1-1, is DGGITQSPKYLFRKEGQNVTLSCEQNLNHDAMYWYRQDPGQGLRLIYYSQIVNDFQKGDIAEGYSVSREKKESFPLTVTSAQKNPTAFYLCASSYTGSTEAFFGQGTRLTVV.

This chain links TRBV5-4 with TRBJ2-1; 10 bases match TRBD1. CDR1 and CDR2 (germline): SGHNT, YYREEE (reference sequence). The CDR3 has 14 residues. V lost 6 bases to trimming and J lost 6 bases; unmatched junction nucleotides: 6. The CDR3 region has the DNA TGTGCCAGCACCCACCGGGACAGGGGCAATGAGCAGTTCTTC. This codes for CASTHRDRGNEQFF.

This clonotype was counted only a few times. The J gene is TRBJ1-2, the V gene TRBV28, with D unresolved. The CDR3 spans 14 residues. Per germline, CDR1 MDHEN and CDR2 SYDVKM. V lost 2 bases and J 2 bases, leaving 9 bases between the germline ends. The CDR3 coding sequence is TGTGCCAGCAGTTTAGGCCAGGCGAACTATGGCTACACCTTC. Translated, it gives CASSLGQANYGYTF.

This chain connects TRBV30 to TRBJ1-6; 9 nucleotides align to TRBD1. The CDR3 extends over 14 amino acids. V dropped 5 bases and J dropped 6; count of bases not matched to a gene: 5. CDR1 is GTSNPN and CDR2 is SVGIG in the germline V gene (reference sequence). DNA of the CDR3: TGTGCCTGGTCACAGGGGGCGCCTAATTCACCCCTCCACTTT. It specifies CAWSQGAPNSPLHF.

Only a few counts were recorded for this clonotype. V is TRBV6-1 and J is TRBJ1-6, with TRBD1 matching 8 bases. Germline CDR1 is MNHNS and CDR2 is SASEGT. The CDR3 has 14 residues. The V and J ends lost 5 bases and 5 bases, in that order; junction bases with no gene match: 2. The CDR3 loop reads CASSLTGDNSPLHF. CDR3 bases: TGTGCCAGCAGTCTGACAGGGGATAATTCACCCCTCCACTTT.

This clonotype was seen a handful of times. CDR3 sequence: CASSSVGGPFYGYTF. CDR3 coding DNA: TGTGCCAGCAGCTCCGTGGGGGGCCCATTCTATGGCTACACCTTC. This chain joins TRBV11-2 and TRBJ1-2, with TRBD1 as a possible D gene (6 bases). This CDR3 contains 15 residues. Germline V gene lookup returns CDR1 SGHAT and CDR2 FQNNGV. The V end was cut by 4 bases, the J end by 4 bases, with 16 bases between.

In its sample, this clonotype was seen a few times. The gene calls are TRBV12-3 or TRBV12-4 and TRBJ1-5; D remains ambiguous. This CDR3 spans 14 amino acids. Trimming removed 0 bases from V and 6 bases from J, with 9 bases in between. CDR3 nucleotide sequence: TGTGCCAGCAGTTTAGCAGGGATTGGTCAGCCCCAGCATTTT. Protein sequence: CASSLAGIGQPQHF.

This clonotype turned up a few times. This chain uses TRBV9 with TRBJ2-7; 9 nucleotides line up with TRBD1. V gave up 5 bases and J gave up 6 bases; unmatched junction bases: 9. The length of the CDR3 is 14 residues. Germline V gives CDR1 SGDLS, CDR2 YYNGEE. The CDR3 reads CASSPSTGGREQYF. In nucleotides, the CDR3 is TGTGCCAGCAGTCCCTCCACAGGGGGCCGCGAGCAGTACTTC. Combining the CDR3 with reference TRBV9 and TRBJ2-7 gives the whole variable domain DSGVTQTPKHLITATGQRVTLRCSPRSGDLSVYWYQQSLDQGLQFLIQYYNGEERAKGNILERFSAQQFPDLHSELNLSSLELGDSALYFCASSPSTGGREQYFGPGTRLTVT.

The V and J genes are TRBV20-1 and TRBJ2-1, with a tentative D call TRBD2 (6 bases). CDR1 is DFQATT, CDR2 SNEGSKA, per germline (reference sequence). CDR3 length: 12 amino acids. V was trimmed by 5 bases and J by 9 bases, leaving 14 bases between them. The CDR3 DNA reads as TGCAGTGCTGAACAAGGGACTGTTGAGCAGTTCTTC. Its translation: CSAEQGTVEQFF.

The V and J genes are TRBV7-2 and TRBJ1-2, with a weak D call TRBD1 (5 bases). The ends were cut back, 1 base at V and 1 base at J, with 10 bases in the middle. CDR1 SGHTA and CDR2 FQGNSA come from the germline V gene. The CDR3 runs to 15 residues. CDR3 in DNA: TGTGCCAGCAGCTTAGAAGCGGGGGTTAACTATGGCTACACCTTC. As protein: CASSLEAGVNYGYTF.

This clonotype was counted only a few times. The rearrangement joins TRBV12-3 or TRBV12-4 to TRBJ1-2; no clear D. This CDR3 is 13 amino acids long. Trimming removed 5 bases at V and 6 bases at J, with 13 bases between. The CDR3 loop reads CASSALGTHGYTF. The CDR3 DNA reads TGTGCCAGCAGTGCACTGGGAACCCATGGCTACACCTTC.